One and the same sample provided the 30 T cell receptor beta chains below, sequenced in a study of Ad26.COV2.S vaccination and SARS-CoV-2 variants. TCRdb's copy holds only in-frame clones and misses some; the assay was immunoSEQ multiplex PCR. The sample holds hundreds of thousands of clones, 75% to 95% seen once. Sample treatment: 19 received Ad26.COV2.S at low or high dose, single or two shots; 5 received placebo; per-sample allocation not given. Samples analyzed were those drawn on day 63 after the first vaccine or placebo injection. Material: peripheral blood, obtained in a trial of Ad26.COV2.S vaccine versus placebo. These receptors were taken from a person between 18 and 60 years old who received the Ad26.COV2.S COVID-19 vaccine or a placebo.

This chain connects TRBV4-3 to TRBJ2-2, with 12 bases matching TRBD2. The V segment lost 4 bases and the J segment 3 bases; nucleotides outside the gene matches: 9. Germline values: CDR1 LGHNA, CDR2 YSLEER. The length of the CDR3 is 18 residues. The CDR3 DNA sequence: TGCGCCAGCAGCCGAAACTCCGGGACTAGCGGGTACACCGGGGAGCTGTTTTTT. Its protein product is CASSRNSGTSGYTGELFF.

The chain links TRBV4-1 to TRBJ1-1; D perhaps matches TRBD1 (6 bases). The germline V gene encodes CDR1 MGHRA and CDR2 YSYEKL. The CDR3 extends over 16 amino acids. Deletions cut 0 bases from V and 5 bases from J, with 16 bases between. The CDR3 sequence: CASSQDWGALRTEAFF. DNA for the CDR3: TGCGCCAGCAGCCAAGATTGGGGGGCACTACGGACTGAAGCTTTCTTT.

The chain uses TRBV5-1 and TRBJ1-1; 9 positions match TRBD1. Germline values: CDR1 SGHRS, CDR2 YFSETQ. V lost 2 bases, J lost 0 bases, and 2 bases stayed unmatched. This CDR3 is built from 15 residues. CDR3 amino acids: CASSFRTGVNTEAFF. The DNA for the CDR3 is TGCGCCAGCAGCTTTAGGACAGGGGTGAACACTGAAGCTTTCTTT.

The rearrangement uses TRBV28 and TRBJ2-1, with TRBD2 matching 10 bases. The junction had 9 bases not matched to a gene; V was cut back by 3 bases and J by 4 bases. Germline V gene data show CDR1 as MDHEN and CDR2 as SYDVKM. The length of the CDR3 is 17 residues. The CDR3 sequence is CASSLGLAGVQYNEQFF. As DNA, the CDR3 is TGTGCCAGCAGTTTGGGGCTAGCGGGAGTCCAGTACAATGAGCAGTTCTTC.

The CDR3 here is CAWSVGQERDTQYF. CDR3 coding DNA: TGTGCCTGGAGTGTAGGGCAGGAAAGGGATACGCAGTATTTT. The chain carries TRBV30 and TRBJ2-3, with D uncertain. Per germline, CDR1 GTSNPN and CDR2 SVGIG (reference sequence). Trimming pared 0 bases from V and 6 bases from J, leaving 13 bases between. The CDR3 spans 14 residues.

The table lists this clone with a count of one. The chain combines TRBV6-2 or TRBV6-3 with TRBJ1-4; 7 bases fit TRBD1. V shed 6 bases and J 3 bases; nucleotides not matched to a gene: 10. The CDR3 totals 16 residues. In germline, CDR1 is MNHEY, CDR2 SVGEGT. This CDR3 is CASSHPEGAANEKLFF. The CDR3 nucleotides are TGTGCCAGCAGCCATCCGGAGGGGGCCGCTAATGAAAAACTGTTTTTT.

This clone has just one count. The chain employs TRBV5-6 and TRBJ2-3, with D uncertain. Germline values: CDR1 SGHDT, CDR2 YYEEEE. The CDR3 length is 15 residues. V gave up 0 bases and J gave up 2 bases, with 10 bases separating them. The CDR3 here is CASSLERHHTDTQYF. Written as DNA, the CDR3 is TGTGCCAGCAGCTTGGAAAGGCACCACACAGATACGCAGTATTTT.

V and J are TRBV12-3 or TRBV12-4 and TRBJ1-5; no definite D call. CDR3 size: 13 residues. Between the trimmed V and J ends, which lost 6 bases and 7 bases, there was a span of 13 bases. The CDR3 protein is CASRYTGDQPQHF. Here the CDR3 DNA reads TGTGCCAGCAGGTACACGGGTGACCAGCCCCAGCATTTT.

On this clone: The sample carries other DNA sequences with the same CDR3. The chain employs TRBV27 and TRBJ2-7, with D perhaps matching TRBD1 or TRBD2 (5 bases each). The CDR3 length is 13 residues. The V gene's germline CDR1 is MNHEY and CDR2 SMNVEV (reference sequence). V lost 2 bases, J lost 0 bases, and 5 bases lay in between. The CDR3 spells CASSLGGSYEQYF. The CDR3 region has the DNA TGTGCCAGCAGTTTAGGGGGCTCCTACGAGCAGTACTTC.

CDR3: CASSIDGLSQREMFF. The CDR3, as DNA: TGTGCCAGTAGTATAGATGGACTAAGCCAGCGGGAAATGTTCTTC. The chain uses TRBV19 and TRBJ2-1; 7 positions match TRBD2. The CDR3 is made up of 15 amino acids. J lost 15 bases, V lost 0 bases, and 14 bases had no gene match. Per germline, CDR1 LNHDA and CDR2 SQIVND (reference sequence).

In DNA, the CDR3 is TGTGCCAGCGGGTCCCAGTACAATGAGCAGTTCTTC. The encoded protein is CASGSQYNEQFF. This chain uses TRBV3-1 (or the pseudogene TRBV3-2) with TRBJ2-1; no definite D call. Trimming pared 8 bases from V and 4 bases from J, leaving 9 bases between. This CDR3 spans 12 amino acids. The germline V gene encodes CDR1 LGHDT and CDR2 YNNKEL (reference sequence).

This sequence joins TRBV21-1 and TRBJ1-1; no check of the table's D call, TRBD1, against the DNA was made. TRBV21-1 is tagged as a pseudogene. The CDR3 has 14 amino acids. The CDR3 is CASSSGRENTEAFF. The CDR3 DNA follows: TGTGCCAGCAGCAGTGGCAGGGAGAACACTGAAGCTTTCTTT.

This rearrangement joins TRBV7-6 to TRBJ2-3, with 11 bases identical to TRBD2. Germline V CDR1 and CDR2: SGHVS, FNYEAQ. This CDR3 spans 18 amino acids. The V gene end was trimmed by 4 bases and the J gene end by 0 bases; junction bases not matched to a gene: 9. The CDR3 nucleotides are TGTGCCAGCAGCTCGGTTAGGGGACTAGCGGAAAGCACAGATACGCAGTATTTT. Translated, it gives CASSSVRGLAESTDTQYF.

The V gene is TRBV15, the J gene TRBJ2-1; possible D gene TRBD2, 5 bases. Trimming removed 6 bases from V and 9 bases from J, with 9 bases in between. Germline-derived CDR1 and CDR2 are LNHNV and YYDKDF (reference sequence). The CDR3 is made up of 11 amino acids. CDR3 protein: CATRRASEQFF. The CDR3 DNA sequence: TGTGCCACCAGGCGGGCGAGTGAGCAGTTCTTC. Together with reference TRBV15 and TRBJ2-1, the CDR3 gives the full variable domain: DAMVIQNPRYQVTQFGKPVTLSCSQTLNHNVMYWYQQKSSQAPKLLFHYYDKDFNNEADTPDNFQSRRPNTSFCFLDIRSPGLGDTAMYLCATRRASEQFFGPGTRLTVL.

In its sample, this clone was seen once. J is TRBJ1-5 and V is TRBV4-1; D might be TRBD1 (6 bases). V was pared by 4 bases and J by 4 bases, with 11 bases between. This CDR3 spans 14 amino acids. Germline-derived CDR1 and CDR2 are MGHRA and YSYEKL. The CDR3 loop is CASSPLGQNQPQHF. The CDR3 nucleotides read TGCGCCAGCAGCCCGCTCGGACAGAATCAGCCCCAGCATTTT.

The chain employs TRBV30 and TRBJ2-3; 8 nucleotides match TRBD2. CDR3 length equals 12 residues. After removal of 3 bases from V and 5 bases from J, the junction contained 1 base not matched to a gene. Per germline, CDR1 GTSNPN and CDR2 SVGIG (reference sequence). CDR3 region: CAWSLAGDTQYF. DNA of the CDR3: TGTGCCTGGAGCCTAGCGGGAGATACGCAGTATTTT.

The chain carries TRBV7-2 and TRBJ1-5; D is unclear. Germline V CDR1 and CDR2: SGHTA, FQGNSA. V dropped 1 base and J dropped 4 bases, with 5 bases sitting between them. CDR3 length: 13 residues. The CDR3 DNA sequence: TGTGCCAGCAGCTTAGTACTAAATCAGCCCCAGCATTTT. It encodes CASSLVLNQPQHF.

The chain employs TRBV25-1 and TRBJ1-3; 9 bases are a match to TRBD1. The length of the CDR3 is 17 residues. The germline V gene encodes CDR1 MGHDK and CDR2 SYGVNS. The trim removed 4 bases at V and 0 bases at J, leaving 7 bases unmatched. The CDR3 DNA sequence: TGTGCCAGCAGTGGAAACGACAGGGGGGCCTCTGGAAACACCATATATTTT. It is translated as CASSGNDRGASGNTIYF.

The chain combines TRBV14 with TRBJ1-1; D is ambiguous. V dropped 2 bases and J dropped 4 bases, with 20 bases sitting between them. There are 17 residues in the CDR3. Germline CDR1 and CDR2: SGHDN and FVKESK. Here the CDR3 DNA reads TGTGCCAGCAGCCAACTGGAGCGGCAACCTGGTGGCACTGAAGCTTTCTTT. It yields the protein CASSQLERQPGGTEAFF.

The chain links TRBV2 to TRBJ2-1; 10 nucleotides align to TRBD2. Germline-derived CDR1 and CDR2 are SNHLY and FYNNEI. V trimming: 6 bases; J trimming: 0 bases; junction bases outside the gene matches: 8. There are 17 residues in the CDR3. The CDR3 reads CASRAGTSVFSYNEQFF. The CDR3, as DNA: TGTGCCAGCAGGGCTGGGACTAGCGTATTCTCCTACAATGAGCAGTTCTTC.

This rearrangement joins TRBV5-4 to TRBJ2-5; a possible D gene is TRBD2 (5 bases). Germline V CDR1 and CDR2: SGHNT, YYREEE (reference sequence). Trimming took off 5 bases at V and 6 bases at J, with 17 bases between the two ends. This CDR3 comprises 14 residues. CDR3 sequence reads: CASSVGSRPQTQYF. The DNA of the CDR3 is TGTGCCAGCAGTGTGGGGAGTCGGCCTCAGACCCAGTACTTC.

The CDR3 DNA follows: TGTGCCAGCAGCCCACCAGGGTGGACCGGGGAGCTGTTTTTT. Amino acid sequence: CASSPPGWTGELFF. The chain joins TRBV7-3 to TRBJ2-2; TRBD1 might be the D (5 bases). The CDR3 totals 14 residues. Germline CDR1 SGHTA, CDR2 FQGTGA. V was trimmed by 5 bases and J by 5 bases, leaving 12 bases between them.

This clone was observed once. V usage is TRBV28 and J usage is TRBJ2-7; 7 positions match TRBD1. The length of the CDR3 is 15 residues. CDR1 and CDR2 (germline): MDHEN, SYDVKM. V gave up 2 bases and J gave up 1 base; unmatched junction bases: 5. This CDR3 is CASSLGGTASYEQYF. DNA for the CDR3: TGTGCCAGCAGTTTAGGTGGGACAGCTTCCTACGAGCAGTACTTC.

The CDR3 reads CASSPSEETQYF. CDR3 coding DNA: TGTGCCAGCAGTCCATCAGAAGAGACCCAGTACTTC. The chain carries TRBV12-3 or TRBV12-4 and TRBJ2-5; D is uncertain. The germline V and J ends were trimmed by 5 bases and 3 bases, with 7 bases remaining between them. CDR3 length: 12 residues.

The chain couples TRBV9 to TRBJ2-1; 13 nucleotides agree with TRBD2. Trimming cost V 2 bases and J 6 bases; bases outside gene matches: 8. The CDR3 spans 17 residues. Germline V CDR1 and CDR2: SGDLS, YYNGEE. This chain's CDR3 is CASSVGTSGTVGNEQFF. The CDR3 DNA reads as TGTGCCAGCAGCGTCGGGACTAGCGGGACAGTGGGCAATGAGCAGTTCTTC.

V and J are TRBV25-1 and TRBJ2-5; no clear D gene. The CDR3 is 13 amino acids. The germline V and J ends were trimmed by 6 bases and 1 base, with 9 bases remaining between them. CDR1 is MGHDK, CDR2 SYGVNS, per germline. The CDR3 sequence: CASRASPQETQYF. CDR3 sequence (DNA): TGTGCCAGCAGAGCGTCCCCCCAAGAGACCCAGTACTTC.

The DNA of the CDR3 is TGTGCCAGTAGTAGCCGGGGCCTAAACACCGGGGAGCTGTTTTTT. Protein: CASSSRGLNTGELFF. The rearrangement links TRBV19 to TRBJ2-2; D could derive from TRBD1 or TRBD2 (5 bases each). The CDR3 length is 15 residues. Trimming removed 4 bases at V and 2 bases at J, with 11 bases between. Germline CDR1 reads LNHDA; CDR2 reads SQIVND (reference sequence).

The rearrangement links TRBV25-1 to TRBJ2-3; D is perhaps TRBD2 (6 bases). V gave up 3 bases and J gave up 3 bases, with 13 bases separating them. The germline V gene encodes CDR1 MGHDK and CDR2 SYGVNS. This CDR3 is built from 15 residues. Here the CDR3 reads CASSDSGVGTDTQYF. The CDR3 DNA sequence: TGTGCCAGCAGTGACTCGGGAGTGGGGACAGATACGCAGTATTTT.

This chain uses TRBV27 with TRBJ2-1, with D possibly matching TRBD2 (5 bases). The CDR3 sequence is 11 residues long. The V end lost 3 bases, the J end lost 8 bases, and 5 bases lay between the germline ends. Germline-derived CDR1 and CDR2 are MNHEY and SMNVEV (reference sequence). CDR3 protein: CASSFGDEQFF. The DNA of the CDR3 is TGTGCCAGCAGTTTCGGGGATGAGCAGTTCTTC.

As regards this clone: Other DNA sequences in the same sample also yield this CDR3. This chain connects TRBV9 to TRBJ2-1; 12 positions match TRBD2. The CDR3 is made up of 16 amino acids. Germline V lookup: CDR1 SGDLS, CDR2 YYNGEE. The V gene end was trimmed by 2 bases and the J gene end by 4 bases; junction bases not matched to a gene: 4. This chain's CDR3 is CASSVGTSGQYNEQFF. The CDR3, as DNA: TGTGCCAGCAGCGTTGGGACTAGCGGGCAATACAATGAGCAGTTCTTC.